These T cell receptor beta chains were read from a single sample in a study of vaccination and CD4 T cells after COVID-19. Their cognate antigens are unknown. TCRdb re-analysed the PCR reads in MiXCR, keeping a single row per CDR3 protein. The data contain about 5,500 distinct CDR3 sequences, about two thirds of them singletons. The sample comprised CD4+ T cells from blood, cultured in vitro. These receptors originate from a human donor who had recovered from COVID-19. Each CDR3 is given with its conserved first and last residue. D genes are given only for firm matches. Size is omitted from some rows. Given values are once, few, many or a class for expanded clones.

clone_size | j_call | v_call | cdr3_length | d_call | cdr3_aa | cdr3_nt
- | TRBJ1-6 | TRBV7-8 | 14 | - | CASSLGVLNSPLHF | TGTGCCAGCAGCCTGGGAGTCCTTAATTCACCCCTCCACTTT
- | TRBJ1-5 | TRBV6-2/TRBV6-3 | 16 | - | CASSYVGLGQGLPQHF | TGTGCCAGCAGTTACGTTGGGCTAGGCCAGGGACTGCCCCAGCATTTT
- | TRBJ1-1 | TRBV6-2/TRBV6-3 | 13 | - | CASSYPPFTEAFF | TGTGCCAGCAGTTACCCCCCTTTCACTGAAGCTTTCTTT
few | TRBJ1-3 | TRBV7-9 | 15 | - | CASSLFQPSGNTIYF | TGTGCCAGCAGCTTATTCCAGCCCTCTGGAAACACCATATATTTT
- | TRBJ2-2 | TRBV19 | 16 | TRBD2 | CASRPGLAGGTGELFF | TGTGCCAGTAGGCCGGGACTAGCGGGCGGCACCGGGGAGCTGTTTTTT
- | TRBJ1-5 | TRBV20-1 | 14 | - | CSARGGTGNQPQHF | TGCAGTGCTAGGGGGGGGACGGGCAATCAGCCCCAGCATTTT
- | TRBJ1-6 | TRBV21-1 | 19 | - | CASSKSEPEQSSYNSPLHF | TGTGCCAGCAGCAAATCCGAACCCGAACAGAGCTCCTATAATTCACCCCTCCACTTT
- | TRBJ2-3 | TRBV14 | 15 | - | CASSQVSGVTDTQYF | TGTGCCAGCAGCCAAGTTTCGGGGGTCACAGATACGCAGTATTTT
- | TRBJ1-5 | TRBV11-2 | 17 | - | CASSLIGRWDSNQPQHF | TGTGCCAGCAGCCTAATAGGACGGTGGGATAGCAATCAGCCCCAGCATTTT
- | TRBJ1-5 | TRBV6-2/TRBV6-3 | 18 | TRBD1 | CASSYPGQGFSLNQPQHF | TGTGCCAGCAGTTACCCGGGACAGGGATTCTCGTTAAATCAGCCCCAGCATTTT
- | TRBJ2-1 | TRBV12-3/TRBV12-4 | 11 | - | CASSLGNEQFF | TGTGCCAGCAGTTTAGGGAATGAGCAGTTCTTC
few | TRBJ2-7 | TRBV6-2/TRBV6-3 | 16 | TRBD2 | CASSYPTSVGAYEQYF | TGTGCCAGCAGTTACCCGACTAGCGTGGGGGCCTACGAGCAGTACTTC
- | TRBJ1-5 | TRBV18 | 14 | - | CASSPWVSNQPQHF | TGTGCCAGCTCACCTTGGGTTAGCAATCAGCCCCAGCATTTT
few | TRBJ1-1 | TRBV20-1 | 15 | TRBD1 | CSAPTRQGTDTEAFF | TGCAGTGCGCCTACCAGACAGGGTACGGACACTGAAGCTTTCTTT
- | TRBJ2-5 | TRBV4-1 | 16 | TRBD2 | CASSQETSGHQETQYF | TGCGCCAGCAGCCAAGAGACTAGCGGCCACCAAGAGACCCAGTACTTC
- | TRBJ2-1 | TRBV11-3 | 12 | TRBD2 | CARSGGPNEQFF | TGTGCCAGAAGCGGGGGGCCCAATGAGCAGTTCTTC
few | TRBJ1-1 | TRBV28 | 11 | - | CASSLRTEAFF | TGTGCCAGCAGTTTACGGACTGAAGCTTTCTTT
hyperexpanded | TRBJ2-3 | TRBV20-1 | 14 | TRBD2 | CSARLSSGRDTQYF | TGCAGTGCTAGATTATCCAGCGGGAGGGATACGCAGTATTTT